This T cell receptor beta chain was sequenced in a study of cytomegalovirus exposure and HLA in healthy donors. General study points: Several of the most significant clusters appeared, in a later analysis, to be linked to common viral pathogens. Investigators reported over 150 TCR beta chains as tied to cytomegalovirus.

The PCR made use of 60 Vbeta and 13 Jbeta primers. Assay used: immunoSEQ multiplex PCR; TCRdb lists only in-frame clones, some missing. The top ten clones hold 2.8% of a sample with roughly 110,000 clones, 65% to 75% of them seen once. Note on this clone: Its antigen remains unknown.

The V gene's germline CDR1 is LNHDA and CDR2 SQIVND (reference sequence). The CDR3 spans 14 residues. V shed 8 bases, J shed 9 bases, and the junction held 10 bases outside the gene matches. The chain is built from TRBV19 and TRBJ2-1; 10 bases are shared with TRBD2. Material for sequencing was PBMCs. This TCR was sampled from a female donor in good health and CMV-seronegative. The DNA for the CDR3 is TGTGCCAGTCAAACCCAGCGGGAGGGCCCTGAGCAGTTCTTC. This sequence encodes CASQTQREGPEQFF.